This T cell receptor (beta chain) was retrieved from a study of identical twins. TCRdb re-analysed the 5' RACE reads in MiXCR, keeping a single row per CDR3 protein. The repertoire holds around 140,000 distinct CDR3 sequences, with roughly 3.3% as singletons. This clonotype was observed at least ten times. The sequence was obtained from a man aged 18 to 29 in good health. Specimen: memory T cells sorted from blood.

The CDR3 spells CARTRRNEKLFF. The CDR3, as DNA: TGTGCCAGGACCCGTCGGAATGAAAAACTGTTTTTT. The rearrangement links TRBV24-1 to TRBJ1-4; D uncertain. V lost 11 bases to trimming and J lost 5 bases, with 11 bases between them. CDR1 and CDR2 from the germline V gene are KGHDR and SFDVKD. There are 12 residues in the CDR3.